The clone carrying this TCR beta chain was seen a few times. Its antigen is not identified. Germline trimming cut 5 bases from V and 4 bases from J; bases unmatched to any gene: 5. This CDR3 contains 13 residues. Germline-derived CDR1 and CDR2 are SGHTA and FQGNSA. This sample is drawn from a study of T-cell memory formation after mild COVID-19. Turning to the study itself: Clustering of TCRs was largely donor specific. Study-wide findings and caveats: Prior to infection, memory already included some responding clones, suggesting cross-reactive memory joined. CD4+ clones that contracted lay mainly in CM and EM; CD8+ ones lay in EMRA.

Sample barcodes and UMIs were carried by the TCR alpha and TCR beta cDNA libraries that 5'RACE generated with constant-segment primers. TCRdb processed the 5' RACE reads anew with MiXCR; each CDR3 protein has one entry. The table lists tens of thousands of distinct CDR3 sequences, 9.5% to 15% of them singletons. V usage is TRBV7-2 and J usage is TRBJ2-7, with 7 positions matching TRBD2. Sequencing was carried out using PBMCs or a T cell subset sorted from them (not recorded which). The source is a man between 18 and 29 years old who had mild COVID-19 (a few samples of this study predate the infection). Cell type and time point are not known. CDR3 protein: CASSPAGTYEQYF. CDR3 coding DNA: TGTGCCAGCAGCCCAGCGGGGACTTACGAGCAGTACTTC. The full variable domain, completed using reference TRBV7-2 and TRBJ2-7, is GAGVSQSPSNKVTEKGKDVELRCDPISGHTALYWYRQSLGQGLEFLIYFQGNSAPDKSGLPSDRFSAERTGGSVSTLTIQRTQQEDSAVYLCASSPAGTYEQYFGPGTRLTVT.